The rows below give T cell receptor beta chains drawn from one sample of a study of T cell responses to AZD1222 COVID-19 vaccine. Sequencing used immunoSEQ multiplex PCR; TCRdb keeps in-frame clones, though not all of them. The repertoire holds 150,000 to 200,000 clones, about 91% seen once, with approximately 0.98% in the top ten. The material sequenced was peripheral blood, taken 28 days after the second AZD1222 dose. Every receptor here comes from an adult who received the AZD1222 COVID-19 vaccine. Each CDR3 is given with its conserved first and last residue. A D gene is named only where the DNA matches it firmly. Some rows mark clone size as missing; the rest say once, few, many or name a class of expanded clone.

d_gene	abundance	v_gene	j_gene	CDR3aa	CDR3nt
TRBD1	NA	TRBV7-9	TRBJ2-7	CASSLGRPGQGSYEQYF	TGTGCCAGCAGCTTAGGTCGACCGGGACAGGGGAGCTACGAGCAGTACTTC
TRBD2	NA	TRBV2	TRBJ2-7	CASLSGVGYGEQYF	TGTGCCAGCTTAAGCGGGGTGGGCTACGGGGAGCAGTACTTC
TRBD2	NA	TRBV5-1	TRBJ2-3	CASSRTSGDGTDTQYF	TGCGCCAGCAGCCGGACTAGCGGGGATGGCACAGATACGCAGTATTTT
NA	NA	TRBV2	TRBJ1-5	CASSEGSQNQPQHF	TGTGCCAGCAGTGAGGGGTCCCAAAATCAGCCCCAGCATTTT
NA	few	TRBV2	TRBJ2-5	CASSIGSEETQYF	TGTGCCAGCAGTATAGGTAGCGAAGAGACCCAGTACTTC
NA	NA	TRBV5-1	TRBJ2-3	CASSFRDSTDTQYF	TGCGCCAGCAGCTTCCGGGATAGCACAGATACGCAGTATTTT
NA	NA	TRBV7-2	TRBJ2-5	CASSLSRETQYF	TGTGCCAGCAGCTTAAGTAGGGAGACCCAGTACTTC
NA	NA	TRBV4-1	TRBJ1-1	CASSQGPGNTEAFF	TGCGCCAGCAGCCAGGGGCCGGGGAACACTGAAGCTTTCTTT
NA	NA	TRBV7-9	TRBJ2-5	CASSSTKETQYF	TGTGCCAGCAGCTCCACCAAAGAGACCCAGTACTTC
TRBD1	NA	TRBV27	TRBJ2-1	CASRQGATANEQFF	TGTGCCAGCAGACAGGGGGCGACAGCCAATGAGCAGTTCTTC
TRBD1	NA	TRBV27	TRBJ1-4	CASSWTGLTNEKLFF	TGTGCCAGCTCATGGACAGGGCTAACTAATGAAAAACTGTTTTTT
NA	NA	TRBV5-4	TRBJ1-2	CASSLGGASGYTF	TGTGCCAGCAGCTTGGGGGGCGCGAGTGGCTACACCTTC
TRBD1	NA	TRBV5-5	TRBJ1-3	CASSVQGVVGNTIYF	TGTGCCAGCAGCGTTCAGGGGGTTGTTGGAAACACCATATATTTT
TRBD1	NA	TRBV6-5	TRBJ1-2	CASSSADRGLVYGYTF	TGTGCCAGCAGTTCGGCCGACAGGGGGCTGGTCTATGGCTACACCTTC
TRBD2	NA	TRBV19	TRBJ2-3	CASGRGSGSLDTQYF	TGTGCCAGTGGCCGGGGTAGCGGGTCTCTTGATACGCAGTATTTT
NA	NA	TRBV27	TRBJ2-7	CASSFVGAEQYF	TGTGCCAGCAGTTTCGTTGGGGCAGAGCAGTACTTC
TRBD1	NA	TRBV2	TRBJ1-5	CASRPVGGQGGNQPQHF	TGTGCCAGCAGGCCAGTGGGCGGACAGGGAGGCAATCAGCCCCAGCATTTT
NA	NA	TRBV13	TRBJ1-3	CATERVSSGNTIYF	TGTGCCACAGAGAGGGTCAGCTCTGGAAACACCATATATTTT
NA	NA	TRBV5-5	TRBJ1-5	CASSLRWGDQPQHF	TGTGCCAGCAGCTTGCGGTGGGGCGATCAGCCCCAGCATTTT
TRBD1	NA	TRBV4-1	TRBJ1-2	CASSHSRQGAGYGYTF	TGCGCCAGCAGCCACTCCCGACAGGGGGCTGGCTATGGCTACACCTTC
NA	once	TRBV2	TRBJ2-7	CASIPELGLHEQYF	TGTGCCAGCATTCCCGAACTAGGGCTCCACGAGCAGTACTTC
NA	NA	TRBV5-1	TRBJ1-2	CASSIPTAVLRYGYTF	TGCGCCAGCTCCATCCCCACAGCAGTCCTTAGGTATGGCTACACCTTC
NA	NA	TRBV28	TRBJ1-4	CASSLGGGATNEKLFF	TGTGCCAGCAGTTTGGGAGGGGGTGCAACTAATGAAAAACTGTTTTTT
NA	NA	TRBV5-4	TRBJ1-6	CASSTPQGSPLHF	TGTGCCAGCTCTACACCACAGGGTTCACCCCTCCACTTT